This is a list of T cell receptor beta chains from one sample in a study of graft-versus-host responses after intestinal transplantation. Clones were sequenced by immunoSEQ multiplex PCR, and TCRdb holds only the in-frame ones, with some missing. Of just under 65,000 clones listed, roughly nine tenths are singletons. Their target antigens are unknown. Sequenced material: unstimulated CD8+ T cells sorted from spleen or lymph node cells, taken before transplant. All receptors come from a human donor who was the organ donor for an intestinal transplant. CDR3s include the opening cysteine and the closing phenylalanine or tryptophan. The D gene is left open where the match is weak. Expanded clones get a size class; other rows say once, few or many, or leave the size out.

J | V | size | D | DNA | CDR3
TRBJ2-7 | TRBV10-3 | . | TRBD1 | TGTGCCATCAGTGTTTCGGACAGGGGCTTCCCCTACGAGCAGTACTTC | CAISVSDRGFPYEQYF
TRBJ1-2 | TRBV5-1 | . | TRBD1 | TGCGCCAGCAGCTTGGAAGGGACAGCTAACTATGGCTACACCTTC | CASSLEGTANYGYTF
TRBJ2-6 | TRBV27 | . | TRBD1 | TGTGCCATCGACAGGGGGCTCTCCTCTGGGGCCAACGTCCTGACTTTC | CAIDRGLSSGANVLTF
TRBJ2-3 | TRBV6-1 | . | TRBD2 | TGTGCCAGCATAATCGAGACGGGAGGGCCGGATACGCAGTATTTT | CASIIETGGPDTQYF
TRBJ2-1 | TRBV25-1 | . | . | TGTGCCAGCAGAGCCAGCTTGGGGCCTGAGCAGTTCTTC | CASRASLGPEQFF
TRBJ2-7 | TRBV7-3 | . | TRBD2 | TGTGCCAGCAGCCACGGGTTTAGCGGGATAAACGAGCAGTACTTC | CASSHGFSGINEQYF
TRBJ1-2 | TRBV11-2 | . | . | TGTGCCAGCAGCTTAGATTACGGAGCGAACTATGGCTACACCTTC | CASSLDYGANYGYTF
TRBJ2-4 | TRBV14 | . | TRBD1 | TGTGCCAGCAGCCAGGGAACAGGGGACACAAACATTCAGTACTTC | CASSQGTGDTNIQYF
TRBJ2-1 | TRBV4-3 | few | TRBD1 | TGCGCCAGCAGCCAAGATGAGGGGACAGGGGGAAATGAGCAGTTCTTC | CASSQDEGTGGNEQFF
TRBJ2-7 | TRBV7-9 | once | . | TGTGCCAGCAGCTACGGCGGGGCCTATTACGAGCAGTACTTC | CASSYGGAYYEQYF
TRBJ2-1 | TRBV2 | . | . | TGTGCCAGCACTATTTCCGAACCCGTCTACAATGAGCAGTTCTTC | CASTISEPVYNEQFF
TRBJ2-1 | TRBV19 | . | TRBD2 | TGTGCCAGTAGTGGGGGACTAGCGGCTGAGCAGTTCTTC | CASSGGLAAEQFF
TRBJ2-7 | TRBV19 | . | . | TGTGCCAGTAGTCAGGCAGGGGGGCTTACCTACGAGCAGTACTTC | CASSQAGGLTYEQYF
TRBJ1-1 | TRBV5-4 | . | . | TGTGCCAGCAGCTTTGGAGGGATTGAAGCTTTCTTT | CASSFGGIEAFF